This T cell receptor (beta chain) was sequenced for a study of blood T cell repertoires in COVID-19. The table came from immunoSEQ multiplex PCR; TCRdb's copy has only in-frame clones and leaves some out. The top ten clones hold about 3% of a sample with roughly 340,000 clones, 70% to 90% of them seen once. The CDR3 spans 17 residues. Germline V gene lookup returns CDR1 LNHNV and CDR2 YYDKDF (reference sequence). V lost 1 base, J lost 4 bases, and 17 bases lay in between. The TCR sequence derives from a woman under 40 with COVID-19, enrolled during active disease. The sequencing input was peripheral blood. The chain recombines TRBV15 with TRBJ2-1, with a weak D call TRBD2 (6 bases). As DNA, the CDR3 is TGTGCCACCAGCAGAGGCGTTTGGGAGGCCCCTTACAATGAGCAGTTCTTC. This translates into CATSRGVWEAPYNEQFF. Full variable domain (missing parts from reference TRBV15 and TRBJ2-1): DAMVIQNPRYQVTQFGKPVTLSCSQTLNHNVMYWYQQKSSQAPKLLFHYYDKDFNNEADTPDNFQSRRPNTSFCFLDIRSPGLGDTAMYLCATSRGVWEAPYNEQFFGPGTRLTVL.